This T cell receptor (beta chain) was retrieved from a study of regulatory T cells in long-lasting Graves disease. Both iRepertoire HTBI primers and Arm-PCR of CDR3 regions were used to build the TCR beta libraries. TCRdb reprocessed the multiplex PCR reads with MiXCR, giving one entry per CDR3 protein. The sample includes 450,000 to 600,000 distinct CDR3 sequences, roughly 12% of them seen just once. This clonotype occurred a few times. Indicated time point: newly diagnosed GD, antithyroid drugs for less than 3 months. PBMC RNA served as the TCR library source. A further study also used this sample, focusing on T cells in Graves' hyperthyroidism and ophthalmopathy.

The clonotype was recovered from a man in his thirties or forties with Graves disease. Sequenced material: peripheral blood mononuclear cells (PBMCs), taken at new diagnosis, from a patient treated with antithyroid drugs.

In DNA form, the CDR3 reads TGTGCCAGTAGCCGGGACCCTAACTACGAGCAGTACTTC. Encoded protein: CASSRDPNYEQYF. The chain has TRBV19 and TRBJ2-7; D assignment may be TRBD1 or TRBD2 (5 bases each). V lost 6 bases, J lost 3 bases, and 12 bases lay in between. Per germline, CDR1 LNHDA and CDR2 SQIVND (reference sequence). The CDR3 contains 13 residues.